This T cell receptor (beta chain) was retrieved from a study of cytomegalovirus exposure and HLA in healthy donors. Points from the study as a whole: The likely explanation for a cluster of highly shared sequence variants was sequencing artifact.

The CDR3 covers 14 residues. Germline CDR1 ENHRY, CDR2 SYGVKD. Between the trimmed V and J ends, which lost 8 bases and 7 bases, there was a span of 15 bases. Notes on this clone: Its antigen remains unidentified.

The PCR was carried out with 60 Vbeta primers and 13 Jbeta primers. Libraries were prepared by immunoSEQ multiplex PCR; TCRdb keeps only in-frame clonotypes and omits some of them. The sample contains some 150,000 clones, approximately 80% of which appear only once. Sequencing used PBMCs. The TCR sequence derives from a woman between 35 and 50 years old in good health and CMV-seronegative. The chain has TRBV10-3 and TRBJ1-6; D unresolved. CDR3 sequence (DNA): TGTGCCATCGATCCCCGGGGAGCGAATTCACCCCTCCACTTT. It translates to CAIDPRGANSPLHF.